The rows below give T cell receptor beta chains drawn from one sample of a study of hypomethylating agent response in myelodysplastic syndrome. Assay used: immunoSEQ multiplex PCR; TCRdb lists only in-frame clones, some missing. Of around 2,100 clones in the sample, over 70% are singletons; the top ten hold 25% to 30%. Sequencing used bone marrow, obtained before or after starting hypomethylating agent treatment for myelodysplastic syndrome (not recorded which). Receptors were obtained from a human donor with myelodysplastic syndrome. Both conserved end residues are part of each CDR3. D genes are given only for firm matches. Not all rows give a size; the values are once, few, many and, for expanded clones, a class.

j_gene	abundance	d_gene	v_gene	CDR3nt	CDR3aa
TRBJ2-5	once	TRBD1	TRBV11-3	TGTGCCAGCAGCCAGGGACAGGACTTCCAAGAGACCCAGTACTTC	CASSQGQDFQETQYF
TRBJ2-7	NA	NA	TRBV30	TGTGCCTGGAGTACGCACTACGAGCAGTACTTC	CAWSTHYEQYF
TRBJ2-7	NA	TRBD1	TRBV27	TGTGCCAGCAGTTTGCCGGGACAGCTACCCGAGCAGTACTTC	CASSLPGQLPEQYF
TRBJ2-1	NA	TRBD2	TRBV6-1	TGTGCCAGCAGTGAATTGGGCGGGGGGGCAGGGAAGGATGAGCAGTTCTTC	CASSELGGGAGKDEQFF
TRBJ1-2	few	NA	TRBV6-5	TGTGCCAGCAGTTACTCTACCGGGACTTCGGGGGCCTACACCTTC	CASSYSTGTSGAYTF
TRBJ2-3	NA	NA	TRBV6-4	TGTGCCAGCAGTGCCGGCAGGGCCTCCACAGATACGCAGTATTTT	CASSAGRASTDTQYF
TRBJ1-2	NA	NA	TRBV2	TGTGCCAGCAGTGGGACGATACAGGGATCTGGCTACACCTTC	CASSGTIQGSGYTF
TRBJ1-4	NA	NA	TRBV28	TGTGCCAGCAGTTTTGGCGACAACAGTAATGAAAAACTGTTTTTT	CASSFGDNSNEKLFF
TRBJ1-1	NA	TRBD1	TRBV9	TGTGCCAGCAGCGTCGGACAGGGGGTAGGTAACACTGAAGCTTTCTTT	CASSVGQGVGNTEAFF
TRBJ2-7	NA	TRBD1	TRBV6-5	TGTGCCAGTGGACAGGGGGATTTTAACGAGCAGTACTTC	CASGQGDFNEQYF
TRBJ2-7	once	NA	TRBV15	TGTGCCACCAGCAGAGATATAGTGGGTTCCGTACCCTACGAGCAGTACTTC	CATSRDIVGSVPYEQYF
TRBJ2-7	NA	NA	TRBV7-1	TGTGCCAGCAGTCCGAGCAGAGACAAGGACTACGAGCAGTACTTC	CASSPSRDKDYEQYF
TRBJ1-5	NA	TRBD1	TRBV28	TGTGCCAGCAGCCAAGGACAGGGAAGGCAGCCCCAGCATTTT	CASSQGQGRQPQHF
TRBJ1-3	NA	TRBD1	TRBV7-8	TGTGCCAGCAGCTTAGTACCGGGACAGACCATTGGAAACACCATATATTTT	CASSLVPGQTIGNTIYF
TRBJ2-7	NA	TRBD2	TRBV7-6	TGTGCCAGCAGCTTACTAGCGGGAAGCAACGAGCAGTACTTC	CASSLLAGSNEQYF
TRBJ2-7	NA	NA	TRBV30	TGTGCCTGGAGCCAAAACCTCGAGGAGCAGTACTTC	CAWSQNLEEQYF
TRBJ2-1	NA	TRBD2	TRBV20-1	TGCAGTGTAGATCGGGAGGCGGTAGAGTTCTTC	CSVDREAVEFF
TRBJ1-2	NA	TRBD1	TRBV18	TGTGCCAGCTCACCGGGACAGGGGGACTATGGCTACACCTTC	CASSPGQGDYGYTF
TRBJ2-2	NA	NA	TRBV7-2	TGTGCCAGCAGCTACGTGGGACGGGCGTCCACCGGGGAGCTGTTTTTT	CASSYVGRASTGELFF
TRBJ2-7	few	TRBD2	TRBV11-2	TGTGCCAGCAGCTTAGTGGAGCGGGGACTGGGAGAGCAGTACTTC	CASSLVERGLGEQYF
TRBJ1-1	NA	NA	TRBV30	TGTGCCTGGAGTTTTGGGAGTAACACTGAAGCTTTCTTT	CAWSFGSNTEAFF
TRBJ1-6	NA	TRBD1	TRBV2	TGTGCCAGCAGTGGGGCAGGGGGCAGGTCACCCCTCCACTTT	CASSGAGGRSPLHF
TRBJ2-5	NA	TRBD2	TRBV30	TGTGCCTGGAGTGTCCTAGAGCGGGGAGAGACCTTGTGGACCCAGTACTTC	CAWSVLERGETLWTQYF
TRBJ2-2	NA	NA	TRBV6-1	TGTGCCAGCAGTGAAGAGGCAGGGCGGAGGACCGGGGAGCTGTTTTTT	CASSEEAGRRTGELFF
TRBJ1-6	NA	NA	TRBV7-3	TGTGCCAGCAGCTTAGATCGATCTTCACCCCTCCACTTT	CASSLDRSSPLHF
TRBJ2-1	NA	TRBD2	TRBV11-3	TGTGCCAGCAGCTTACCGGGACTAGACTACAATGAGCAGTTCTTC	CASSLPGLDYNEQFF
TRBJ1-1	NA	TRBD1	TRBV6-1	TGTGCCAGCAGTGAGAAGGGGGCAGGGGGCCAGTACACTGAAGCTTTCTTT	CASSEKGAGGQYTEAFF
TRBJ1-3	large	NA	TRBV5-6	TGTGCCAGCAGCTTGGGGGTCCAATTCAGAAACACCATATATTTT	CASSLGVQFRNTIYF
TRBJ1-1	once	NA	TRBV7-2	TGTGCCGGGTCTGAAAGGGTTGGGGGCACTGAAGCTTTCTTT	CAGSERVGGTEAFF
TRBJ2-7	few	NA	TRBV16	TGTGCCAGCAGCCAATCGTGGGAGCAGTACTTC	CASSQSWEQYF
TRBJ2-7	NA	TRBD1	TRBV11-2	TGTGCCAGCAGCCTCCGAGCAGACAGGGTGTCCTACGAGCAGTACTTC	CASSLRADRVSYEQYF
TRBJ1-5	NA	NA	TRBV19	TGTGCCAGTACCCCCCGCTGGGGGGCGGTTAATCAGCCCCAGCATTTT	CASTPRWGAVNQPQHF
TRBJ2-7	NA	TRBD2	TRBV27	TGTGCCAGCAGGGCCTCTAGCGGGAGCTTCGACGAGCAGTACTTC	CASRASSGSFDEQYF
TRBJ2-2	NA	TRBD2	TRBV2	TGTGCCAGCAGTGAAGGAGATGGGCTAGCGGGAGCCCCCGGGGAGCTGTTTTTT	CASSEGDGLAGAPGELFF
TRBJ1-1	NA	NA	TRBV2	TGTGCCAGCAGTGAAGGGGGTGGCCTCAGGTCCTTCTTT	CASSEGGGLRSFF
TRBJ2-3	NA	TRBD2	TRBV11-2	TGTGCCAGCAGCTCAGGGCTAGCGGGAGCCACAGATACGCAGTATTTT	CASSSGLAGATDTQYF
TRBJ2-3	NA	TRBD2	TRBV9	TGTGCCAGCAGCGTTAGCGGGGGGTTCCTCACAGATACGCAGTATTTT	CASSVSGGFLTDTQYF
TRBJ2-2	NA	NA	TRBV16	TGTGCCAGCAGCCAATCAGGGACGTCCGGGGAGCTGTTTTTT	CASSQSGTSGELFF
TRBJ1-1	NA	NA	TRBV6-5	TGTGCCAGCAGCCGGTGGGGGGAGGGGAACACTGAAGCTTTCTTT	CASSRWGEGNTEAFF
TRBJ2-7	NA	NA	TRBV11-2	TGTGCCAGCAGCTTACCCGGGTCCTTCTCCTACGAGCAGTACTTC	CASSLPGSFSYEQYF
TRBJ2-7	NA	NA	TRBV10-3	TGTGCCATCAGGGAGCACGGGAACTACGAGCAGTACTTC	CAIREHGNYEQYF
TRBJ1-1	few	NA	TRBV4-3	TGCGCCAGCAGCCAAGGCCAGGGGACCACTGAAGCTTTCTTT	CASSQGQGTTEAFF
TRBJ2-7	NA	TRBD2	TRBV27	TGTGCCAGCAGTTTAAGACTAGCGGGAGAGATACAGTACTTC	CASSLRLAGEIQYF
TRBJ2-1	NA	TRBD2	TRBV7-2	TGTGCCAGCAGCTTAGAGGGACTAGCGGGGGGCTCCTACAATGAGCAGTTCTTC	CASSLEGLAGGSYNEQFF
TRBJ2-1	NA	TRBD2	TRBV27	TGTGCCAGCAGTCCACGGACTAGCGGGAGGGACGACAATGAGCAGTTCTTC	CASSPRTSGRDDNEQFF
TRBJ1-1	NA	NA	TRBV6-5	TGTGCCAGCAGTTCGGGCAGGCGGCGGTACACTGAAGCTTTCTTT	CASSSGRRRYTEAFF
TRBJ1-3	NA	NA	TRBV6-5	TGTGCCAGCAGAAACCGAGGAGGAAACACCATATATTTT	CASRNRGGNTIYF
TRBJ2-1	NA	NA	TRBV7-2	TGTGCCAGCAGCTTAGCCCTATTAGTGGTTGGAAATGAGCAGTTCTTC	CASSLALLVVGNEQFF
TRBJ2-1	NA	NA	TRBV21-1	TGTGCCAGCAGCCCCGCGGTCGCGGGTTCGTCCAGAGGGGAGCAGTTCTTC	CASSPAVAGSSRGEQFF